These 4 T cell receptor beta chains were all obtained from the same sample, sequenced in a study of T and B cells in COVID-19 patients. Blood genomic DNA input for TRB amplification was roughly 250-500 ng. BIOMED2 TRB-A/B primer pools were used in multiplex TRB PCR. TCRdb re-derived calls from the multiplex PCR reads in MiXCR, one entry per CDR3 protein. The sample lists thousands of distinct CDR3 sequences, 33% occurring once. Input material: blood. The source of these receptors is a human donor with active COVID-19.

The chain couples TRBV28 to TRBJ2-7; D may be TRBD1 or TRBD2 (5 bases each). The CDR3 length is 16 residues. V dropped 1 base and J dropped 2 bases, with 15 bases sitting between them. The germline CDR1 and CDR2 sequences are MDHEN and SYDVKM. CDR3: CASSLSIGTGPYEQYF. CDR3 bases: TGTGCCAGCAGTTTATCCATCGGGACGGGCCCCTACGAGCAGTACTTC. The complete variable domain, with remaining parts taken from reference TRBV28 and TRBJ2-7, reads DVKVTQSSRYLVKRTGEKVFLECVQDMDHENMFWYRQDPGLGLRLIYFSYDVKMKEKGDIPEGYSVSREKKERFSLILESASTNQTSMYLCASSLSIGTGPYEQYFGPGTRLTVT.

This clonotype occurred a few times. The rearrangement links TRBV19 to TRBJ2-2; 11 bases align to TRBD2. Germline CDR1 reads LNHDA; CDR2 reads SQIVND (reference sequence). CDR3 length: 15 residues. J was trimmed by 8 bases and V by 6 bases; bases with no gene match: 8. The DNA of the CDR3 is TGTGCCAGTAGAAGAACTAGCGGGAGTTCGGGGGAGCTGTTTTTT. As protein: CASRRTSGSSGELFF.

This clonotype was found a few times. The rearrangement joins TRBV20-1 to TRBJ2-5, with D perhaps given as TRBD1 or TRBD2 (5 bases each). Per the germline V gene, CDR1 is DFQATT and CDR2 is SNEGSKA (reference sequence). Trimming removed 0 bases at V and 7 bases at J, with 21 bases between. The CDR3 sequence is 16 residues long. For the CDR3, the DNA is TGCAGTGCTAGAGAGGGGGTGGGTGGTTTAAGTCGGACCCAGTACTTC. This translates into CSAREGVGGLSRTQYF.

The rearrangement joins TRBV12-3 or TRBV12-4 to TRBJ2-1; 7 positions match TRBD2. V lost 1 base and J lost 4; bases outside the gene matches: 1. The CDR3 has 14 residues. CDR3 region: CASSLGLAYNEQFF. For the CDR3, the DNA is TGTGCCAGCAGTTTAGGACTAGCATACAATGAGCAGTTCTTC.